The entry that follows covers one T cell receptor (beta chain) sequence. Its antigen is unknown. The source of the sample is a study of blood T cells in healthy people across ages. The overall study: With template switching, about one barcoded beta molecule was captured per two T cells.

With a J-beta primer mix and a sample-barcoded 5' primer, a second PCR ran about 6 to 11 cycles. TCRdb passed the 5' RACE reads through MiXCR, listing each CDR3 protein once. The repertoire holds 1.5 million to 2 million distinct CDR3 sequences, about 32% seen once, with roughly 10% in the top ten. Overall study results and limits: Without sorted subsets, naive and antigen-experienced compartments could not be conclusively compared.

The authors isolated at least 6 million PBMCs per sample. This receptor was identified in a woman aged 30 to 39 in good health. Sequencing was carried out using blood.

The CDR3 spells CASSLEYYPSWETQYF. The CDR3 coding sequence is TGTGCCAGCAGCTTAGAGTATTACCCGAGTTGGGAGACCCAGTACTTC. J is TRBJ2-5 and V is TRBV7-2; the D is unclear. Trimming took 1 base from V and 5 from J, leaving 17 bases between them. CDR1 is SGHTA, CDR2 FQGNSA, per germline. The CDR3 loop spans 16 amino acids.